This T cell receptor (beta chain) was profiled in a study of metastatic and nonmetastatic thyroid tumors. Across the whole study: Where malignant and benign thyroid patients were concerned, repertoires were compared across blood and tumor or nodule tissue. Broader study findings: As reported, TCR beta diversity in blood and tumor was significantly higher in malignant thyroid tumors than in benign nodules.

This clone has at least ten counts. Its antigen is not identified. In the same sample, other DNA sequences code for this CDR3. The germline V gene encodes CDR1 LNHDA and CDR2 SQIVND (reference sequence). The CDR3 has 14 residues. V shed 10 bases, J shed 10 bases, and the junction held 18 bases outside the gene matches. Through MiXCR, TCRdb re-clonotyped the PCR reads. The data show about 92,000 clones, more than 13% seen once. Treatment of any kind had been given to no patient before thyroid surgery. The TCR was taken from a female donor with papillary thyroid cancer or a benign thyroid nodule (not recorded which). Some clones in this sample may be carry-over from other donors' samples. The specimen sequenced was blood. The V and J genes are TRBV19 and TRBJ1-2; TRBD1 matches 7 bases. The DNA of the CDR3 is TGTGCCACTTCGCGCGGTGTCGGACAGGTAGACTACACCTTC. Amino acid sequence: CATSRGVGQVDYTF.